The source of this T cell receptor beta chain is a study of blood T cell repertoires in COVID-19. Whole-study context: From the United States, Italy and Spain came samples of acute and convalescent COVID-19. In each case, the material was cDNA or gDNA derived from T cells, B-cell-depleted T cells, or PBMCs.

The method was immunoSEQ multiplex PCR; TCRdb's version includes in-frame clones alone and lacks a portion of them. Of roughly 150,000 clones listed, 83% are singletons. Germline V lookup: CDR1 KGHSH, CDR2 LQKENI. The CDR3 is 14 amino acids. The ends lost 6 bases at V and 2 bases at J; junction bases unmatched: 4. This TCR derives from a woman aged 80 or older with acute or convalescent COVID-19. The chain has TRBV18 and TRBJ2-3; the match to TRBD1 covers 8 bases. Input material: peripheral blood. The CDR3 here is CASSWTGYTDTQYF. CDR3 in DNA: TGTGCCAGCTCTTGGACAGGGTACACAGATACGCAGTATTTT.